The T cell receptor (beta chain) under discussion was sequenced for a study of blood T cell repertoires in COVID-19. As for the study in general: Collection of acute and convalescent COVID-19 samples took place in the United States, Italy and Spain. Sources were T cells, B-cell-depleted T cells, or PBMCs; the material itself was cDNA or gDNA.

Original processing notes: Estimation of nucleated cell counts relied on the amplification of reference gene primers. Assay used: immunoSEQ multiplex PCR; TCRdb lists only in-frame clones, some missing. The DNA was the basis for D and trimming; V, J and clone size are from that table. Seen here are 330,000 or so clones, under 95% observed once, and the top ten hold around 20%. J was trimmed by 11 bases and V by 6 bases; bases with no gene match: 6. This CDR3 region has 11 residues. Participant ages covered roughly 18 to 89 years across 20 to 25 US areas. This chain links TRBV12-3 or TRBV12-4 with TRBJ1-1; 7 positions agree with TRBD1. This clonotype was obtained from a woman aged 25 to 39 who had recovered from COVID-19. Source material: PBMCs or T cells enriched from blood (not recorded which). In nucleotides, the CDR3 is TGTGCCAGCAGCCGACAGGGTAGGGCTTTCTTT. Its translation is CASSRQGRAFF.